This T cell receptor beta chain emerged from a study of T cells after yellow fever vaccination. Study results and caveats: The bulk population could contribute abundant contaminating clonotypes to FACS-sorted repertoires. Weaker overall was a secondary response that nonetheless peaked faster, on day 5 versus 15. Clones from primary vaccination mostly reappeared after the booster (roughly 95% CD4, roughly 87% CD8).

The TCR cDNA carried a universal primer site and UMIs from 5'RACE template switching. TCRdb reprocessed the 5' RACE reads with MiXCR, giving one entry per CDR3 protein. The sample records some 350,000 distinct CDR3 sequences, around a tenth being singletons. With 3 bases removed from V and 4 bases from J, the gap between germline ends came to 13 bases. CDR1 and CDR2 (germline): LGHNA, YNFKEQ. This CDR3 has 16 amino acids. This clonotype was seen ten or more times. The antigen remains undetermined. The sequence was collected from a young man who received the YFV17D yellow fever vaccine. The V call is TRBV4-2, the J call TRBJ2-6; no clear D gene. The sequencing here drew on PBMCs, taken on the day of the first yellow fever vaccination. Here the CDR3 DNA reads TGTGCCAGCAGCCAGACCGAAGGGTCAGGGGCCAACGTCCTGACTTTC. Its translation: CASSQTEGSGANVLTF.